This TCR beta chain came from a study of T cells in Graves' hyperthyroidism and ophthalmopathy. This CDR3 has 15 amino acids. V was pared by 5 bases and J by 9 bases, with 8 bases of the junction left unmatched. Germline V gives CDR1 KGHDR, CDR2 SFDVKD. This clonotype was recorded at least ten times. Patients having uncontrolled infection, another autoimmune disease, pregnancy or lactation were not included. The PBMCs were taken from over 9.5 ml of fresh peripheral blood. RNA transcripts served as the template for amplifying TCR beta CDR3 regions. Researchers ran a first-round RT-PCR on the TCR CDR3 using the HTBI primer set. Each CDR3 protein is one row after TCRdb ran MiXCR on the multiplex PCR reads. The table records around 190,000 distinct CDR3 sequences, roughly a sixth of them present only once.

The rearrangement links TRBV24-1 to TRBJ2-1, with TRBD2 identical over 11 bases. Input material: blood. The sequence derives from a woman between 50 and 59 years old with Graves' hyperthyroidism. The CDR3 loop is CATSGLAGGRGEQFF. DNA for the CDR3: TGTGCCACCAGTGGCTTAGCGGGAGGGCGCGGTGAGCAGTTCTTC.